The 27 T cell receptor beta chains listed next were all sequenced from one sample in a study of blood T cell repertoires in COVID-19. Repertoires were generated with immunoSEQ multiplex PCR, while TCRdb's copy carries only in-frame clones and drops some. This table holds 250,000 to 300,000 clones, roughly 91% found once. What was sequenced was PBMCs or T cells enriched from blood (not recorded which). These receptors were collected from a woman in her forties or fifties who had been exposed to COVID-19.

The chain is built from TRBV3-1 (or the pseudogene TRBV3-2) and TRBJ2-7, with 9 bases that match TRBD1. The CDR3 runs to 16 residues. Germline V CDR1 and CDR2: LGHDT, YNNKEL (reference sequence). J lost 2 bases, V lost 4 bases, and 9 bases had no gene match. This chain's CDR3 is CASSPGTGYRTYEQYF. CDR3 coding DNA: TGTGCCAGCAGCCCGGGGACAGGGTATCGAACCTACGAGCAGTACTTC.

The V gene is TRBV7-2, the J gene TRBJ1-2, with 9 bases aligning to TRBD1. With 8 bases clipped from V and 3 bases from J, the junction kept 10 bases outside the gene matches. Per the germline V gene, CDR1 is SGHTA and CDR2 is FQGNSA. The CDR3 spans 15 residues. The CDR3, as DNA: TGTGCCAGCGTACAAGACAGGGGGGAATACTATGGCTACACCTTC. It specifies CASVQDRGEYYGYTF.

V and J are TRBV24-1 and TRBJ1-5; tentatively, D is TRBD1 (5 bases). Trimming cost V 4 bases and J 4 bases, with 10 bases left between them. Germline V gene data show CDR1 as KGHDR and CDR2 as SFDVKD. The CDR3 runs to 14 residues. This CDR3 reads CATSDRTLNQPQHF. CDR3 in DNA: TGTGCCACCAGTGACAGGACACTTAATCAGCCCCAGCATTTT.

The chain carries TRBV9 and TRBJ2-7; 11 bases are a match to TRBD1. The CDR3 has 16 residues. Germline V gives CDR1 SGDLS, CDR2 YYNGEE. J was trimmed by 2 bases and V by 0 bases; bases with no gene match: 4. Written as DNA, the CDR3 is TGTGCCAGCAGCGTAGACACGGGACAGGGGGCCTACGAGCAGTACTTC. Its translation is CASSVDTGQGAYEQYF.

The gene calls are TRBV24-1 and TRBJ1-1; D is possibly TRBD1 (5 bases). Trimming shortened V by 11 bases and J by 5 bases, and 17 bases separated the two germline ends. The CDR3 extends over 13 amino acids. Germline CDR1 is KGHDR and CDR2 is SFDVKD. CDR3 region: CAIREGLETEAFF. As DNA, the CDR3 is TGTGCCATTAGGGAGGGGTTGGAAACTGAAGCTTTCTTT.

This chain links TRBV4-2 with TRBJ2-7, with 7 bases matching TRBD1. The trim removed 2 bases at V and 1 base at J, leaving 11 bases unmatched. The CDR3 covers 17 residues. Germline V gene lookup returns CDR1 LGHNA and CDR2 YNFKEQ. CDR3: CASSQNPLRDSSYEQYF. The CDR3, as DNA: TGTGCCAGCAGCCAAAATCCCCTCCGGGACAGTTCCTACGAGCAGTACTTC.

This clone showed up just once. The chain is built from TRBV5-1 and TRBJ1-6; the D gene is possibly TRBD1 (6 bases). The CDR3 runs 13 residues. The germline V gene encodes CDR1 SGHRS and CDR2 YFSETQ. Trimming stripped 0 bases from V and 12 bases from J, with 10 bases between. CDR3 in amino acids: CASSLDREGPLHF. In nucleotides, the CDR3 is TGCGCCAGCAGCTTGGACAGGGAAGGACCCCTCCACTTT.

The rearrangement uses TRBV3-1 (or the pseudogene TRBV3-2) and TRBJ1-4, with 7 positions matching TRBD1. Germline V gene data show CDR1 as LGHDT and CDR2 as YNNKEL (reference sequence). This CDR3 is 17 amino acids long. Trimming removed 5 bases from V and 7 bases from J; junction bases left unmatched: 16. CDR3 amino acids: CASSDDQGVTLREKLFF. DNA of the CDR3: TGTGCCAGCAGCGACGATCAGGGGGTCACATTGCGTGAAAAACTGTTTTTT.

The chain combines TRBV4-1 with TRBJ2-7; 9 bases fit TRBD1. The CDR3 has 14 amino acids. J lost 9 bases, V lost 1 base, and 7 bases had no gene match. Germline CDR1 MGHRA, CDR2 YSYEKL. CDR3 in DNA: TGCGCCAGCAGCCAAGGGGGACAGGGCTCGTTGCAGTACTTC. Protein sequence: CASSQGGQGSLQYF.

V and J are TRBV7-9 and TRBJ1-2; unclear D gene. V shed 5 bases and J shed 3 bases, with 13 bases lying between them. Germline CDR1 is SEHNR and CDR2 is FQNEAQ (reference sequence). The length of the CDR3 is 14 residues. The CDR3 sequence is CASSQGSQDYGYTF. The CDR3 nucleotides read TGTGCCAGCAGCCAAGGGAGCCAGGACTATGGCTACACCTTC.

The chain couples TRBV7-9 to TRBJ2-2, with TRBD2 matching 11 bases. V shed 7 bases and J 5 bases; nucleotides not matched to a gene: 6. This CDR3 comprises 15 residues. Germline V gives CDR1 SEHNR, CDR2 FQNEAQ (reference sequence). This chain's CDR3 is CASTTLAGVTGELFF. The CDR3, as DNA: TGTGCCAGCACCACACTAGCGGGGGTTACCGGGGAGCTGTTTTTT.

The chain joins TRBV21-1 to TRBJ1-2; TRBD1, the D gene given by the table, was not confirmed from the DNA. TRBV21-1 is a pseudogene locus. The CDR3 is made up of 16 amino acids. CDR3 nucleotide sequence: TGTGCCAGCAGCGGAAGGGGACAGCCGAGGAGCTATGGCTACACCTTC. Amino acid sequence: CASSGRGQPRSYGYTF.

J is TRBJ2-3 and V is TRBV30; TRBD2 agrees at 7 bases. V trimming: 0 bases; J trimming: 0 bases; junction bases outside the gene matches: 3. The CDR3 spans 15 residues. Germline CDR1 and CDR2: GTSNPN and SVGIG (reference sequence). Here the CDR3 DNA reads TGTGCCTGGAGTGTCGGGCGGGGGAGCACAGATACGCAGTATTTT. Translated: CAWSVGRGSTDTQYF.

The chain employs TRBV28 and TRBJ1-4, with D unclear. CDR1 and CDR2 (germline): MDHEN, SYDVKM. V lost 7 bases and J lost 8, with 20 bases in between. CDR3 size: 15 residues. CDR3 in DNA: TGTGCCAGCACCAAAGTTGGGAGGGTAGGCGAAAAACTGTTTTTT. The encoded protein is CASTKVGRVGEKLFF.

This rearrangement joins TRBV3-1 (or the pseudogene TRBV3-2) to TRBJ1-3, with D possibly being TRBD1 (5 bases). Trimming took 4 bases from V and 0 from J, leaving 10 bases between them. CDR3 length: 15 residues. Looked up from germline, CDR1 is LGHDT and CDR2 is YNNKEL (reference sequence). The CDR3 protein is CASSRTQSSGNTIYF. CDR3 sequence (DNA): TGTGCCAGCAGCCGGACACAAAGCTCTGGAAACACCATATATTTT.

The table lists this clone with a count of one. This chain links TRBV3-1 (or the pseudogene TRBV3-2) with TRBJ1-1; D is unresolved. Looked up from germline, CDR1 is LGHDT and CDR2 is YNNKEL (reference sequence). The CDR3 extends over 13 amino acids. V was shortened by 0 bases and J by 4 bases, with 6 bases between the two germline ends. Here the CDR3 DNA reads TGTGCCAGCAGCCAAGAATTAGTCACTGAAGCTTTCTTT. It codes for CASSQELVTEAFF.

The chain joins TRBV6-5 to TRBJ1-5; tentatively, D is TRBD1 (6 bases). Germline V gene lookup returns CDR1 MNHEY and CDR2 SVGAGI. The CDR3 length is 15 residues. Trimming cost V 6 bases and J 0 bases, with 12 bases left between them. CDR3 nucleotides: TGTGCCAGCAGGATGACAGGCAATAGCAATCAGCCCCAGCATTTT. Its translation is CASRMTGNSNQPQHF.

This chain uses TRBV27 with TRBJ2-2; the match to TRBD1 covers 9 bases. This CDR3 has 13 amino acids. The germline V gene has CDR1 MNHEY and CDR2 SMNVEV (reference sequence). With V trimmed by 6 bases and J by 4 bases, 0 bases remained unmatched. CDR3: CASRGQGTGELFF. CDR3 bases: TGTGCCAGCAGGGGACAGGGCACCGGGGAGCTGTTTTTT.

The CDR3 DNA reads TGCGCCAGCAGCTTGGGGCTTAGCGGGGTTAGCACAGATACGCAGTATTTT. Translated: CASSLGLSGVSTDTQYF. The genes are TRBV5-1 and TRBJ2-3; 8 positions agree with TRBD2. The CDR3 runs 17 residues. J was trimmed by 0 bases and V by 0 bases; bases with no gene match: 6. CDR1 is SGHRS, CDR2 YFSETQ, per germline.

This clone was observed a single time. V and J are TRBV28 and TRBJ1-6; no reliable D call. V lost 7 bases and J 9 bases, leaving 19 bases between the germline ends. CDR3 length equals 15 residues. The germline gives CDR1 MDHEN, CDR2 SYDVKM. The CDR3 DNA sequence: TGTGCCAGCAAGTCTTGGACTGATAGTAGTTCACCCCTCCACTTT. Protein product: CASKSWTDSSSPLHF. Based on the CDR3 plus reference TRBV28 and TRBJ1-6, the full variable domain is DVKVTQSSRYLVKRTGEKVFLECVQDMDHENMFWYRQDPGLGLRLIYFSYDVKMKEKGDIPEGYSVSREKKERFSLILESASTNQTSMYLCASKSWTDSSSPLHFGNGTRLTVT.

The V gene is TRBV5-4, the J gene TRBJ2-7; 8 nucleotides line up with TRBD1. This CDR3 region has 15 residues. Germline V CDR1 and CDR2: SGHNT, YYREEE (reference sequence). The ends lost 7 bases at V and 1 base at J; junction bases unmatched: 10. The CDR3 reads CASSSPGQGSYEQYF. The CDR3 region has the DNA TGTGCCAGCTCCAGCCCAGGACAGGGTTCCTACGAGCAGTACTTC.

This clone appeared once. The CDR3 DNA reads TGTGCCAGCAGTCCATGGGCCTCTAATCAGCCCCAGCATTTT. Protein product: CASSPWASNQPQHF. The chain recombines TRBV6-5 with TRBJ1-5; D not certain. Per the germline V gene, CDR1 is MNHEY and CDR2 is SVGAGI. CDR3 length: 14 amino acids. The V and J ends lost 5 bases and 4 bases respectively, with 12 bases between them.

Here the CDR3 DNA reads TGTGCCATCAGTGCCGGGACAGGGGGCCACGAGCAGTACTTC. Translated, it gives CAISAGTGGHEQYF. The rearrangement links TRBV10-3 to TRBJ2-7; 12 nucleotides line up with TRBD1. Unmatched junction bases numbered 3, after V lost 4 bases and J lost 5 bases. This CDR3 spans 14 amino acids. Per the germline V gene, CDR1 is ENHRY and CDR2 is SYGVKD.

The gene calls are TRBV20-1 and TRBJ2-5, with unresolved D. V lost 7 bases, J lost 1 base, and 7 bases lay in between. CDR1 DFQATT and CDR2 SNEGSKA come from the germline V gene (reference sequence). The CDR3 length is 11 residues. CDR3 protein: CSVLLQETQYF. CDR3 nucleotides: TGCAGTGTACTGCTCCAAGAGACCCAGTACTTC.

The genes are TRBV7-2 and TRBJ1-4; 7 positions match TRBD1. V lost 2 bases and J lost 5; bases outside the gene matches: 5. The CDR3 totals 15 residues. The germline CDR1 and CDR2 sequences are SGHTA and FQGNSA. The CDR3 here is CASSLWTGLNEKLFF. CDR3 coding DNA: TGTGCCAGCAGCTTATGGACAGGTTTAAATGAAAAACTGTTTTTT. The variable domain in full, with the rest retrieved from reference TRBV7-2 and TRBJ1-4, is GAGVSQSPSNKVTEKGKDVELRCDPISGHTALYWYRQSLGQGLEFLIYFQGNSAPDKSGLPSDRFSAERTGGSVSTLTIQRTQQEDSAVYLCASSLWTGLNEKLFFGSGTQLSVL.

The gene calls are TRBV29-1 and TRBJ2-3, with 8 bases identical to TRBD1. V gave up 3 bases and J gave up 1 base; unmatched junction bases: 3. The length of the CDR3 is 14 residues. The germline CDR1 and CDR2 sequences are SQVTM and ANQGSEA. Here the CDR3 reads CSVDPGQGTDTQYF. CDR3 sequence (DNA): TGCAGCGTTGACCCGGGACAGGGCACAGATACGCAGTATTTT.

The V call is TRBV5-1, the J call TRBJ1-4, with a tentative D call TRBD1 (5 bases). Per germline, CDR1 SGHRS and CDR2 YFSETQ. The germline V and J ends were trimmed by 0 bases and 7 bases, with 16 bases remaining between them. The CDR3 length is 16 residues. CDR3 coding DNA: TGCGCCAGCAGCTTGGCCTTCGCAGGGATCGGTGAAAAACTGTTTTTT. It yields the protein CASSLAFAGIGEKLFF.